This TCR beta chain comes out of a study of blood T cell repertoires in COVID-19. For the study at large: Some COVID-19 samples were acute and others convalescent; all came from the United States, Italy and Spain.

Per the germline V gene, CDR1 is SGDLS and CDR2 is YYNGEE. The CDR3 has 14 residues. V was pared by 3 bases and J by 7 bases, with 13 bases between. Original handling: Reference gene primer amplification gave estimated nucleated cell counts. Profiling relied on immunoSEQ multiplex PCR, and the TCRdb table lists in-frame clones only, not all of them. That table supplies the V and J calls and clone size; D and trimming were determined from the DNA. The repertoire has around 20,000 clones, roughly 93% of them found once; the top ten carry about 4%. The sequence was collected from a woman in her 50s with active COVID-19. V is TRBV9 and J is TRBJ1-4, with a possible D match to TRBD1 (5 bases). Sequencing was done on a sample of peripheral blood. This chain's CDR3 is CASSEDMVGEKLFF. The CDR3 DNA is TGTGCCAGCAGCGAGGACATGGTTGGTGAAAAACTGTTTTTT.